The T cell receptor (beta chain) under discussion was sequenced for a study of fetal regulatory T cell absence and autoimmunity. Whole-study findings and limits: Oligoclonal TCR enrichment in pancreas over cord blood reached over 100-fold for some clones. Antigen-driven pancreatic autoimmunity before birth in IPEX was inferred from oligoclonal enrichment.

Points on this clone: Its target is not known.

The repertoire was sequenced with immunoSEQ multiplex PCR; TCRdb's copy has only in-frame clones and lacks some. The sample includes approximately 46,000 clones, approximately 83% of them seen just once. Germline CDR1 and CDR2: SEHNR and FQNEAQ (reference sequence). The CDR3 loop spans 16 amino acids. With 4 bases clipped from V and 2 bases from J, the junction kept 4 bases outside the gene matches. This TCR derives from a newborn boy with IPEX syndrome. Sequenced sample: cord blood. V and J are TRBV7-9 and TRBJ2-3; 12 nucleotides align to TRBD2. CDR3 nucleotide sequence: TGTGCCAGCAGCTCCCGGACTAGCGGGGTCACAGATACGCAGTATTTT. Its protein product is CASSSRTSGVTDTQYF.